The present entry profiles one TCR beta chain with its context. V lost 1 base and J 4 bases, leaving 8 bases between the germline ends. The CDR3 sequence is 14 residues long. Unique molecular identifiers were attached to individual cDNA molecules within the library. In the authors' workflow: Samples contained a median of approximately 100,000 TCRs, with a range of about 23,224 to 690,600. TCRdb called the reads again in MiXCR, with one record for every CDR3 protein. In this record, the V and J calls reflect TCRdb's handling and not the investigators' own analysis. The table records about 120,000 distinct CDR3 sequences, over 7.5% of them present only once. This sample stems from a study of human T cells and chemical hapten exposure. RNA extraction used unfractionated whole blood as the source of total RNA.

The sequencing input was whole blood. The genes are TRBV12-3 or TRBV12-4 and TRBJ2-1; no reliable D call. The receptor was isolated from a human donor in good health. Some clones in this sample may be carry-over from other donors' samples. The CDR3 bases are TGTGCCAGCAGTTTAGGGAACAGATACAATGAGCAGTTCTTC. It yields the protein CASSLGNRYNEQFF.